These T cell receptor beta chains were read from a single sample in a study of human T cells and chemical hapten exposure. Each CDR3 protein is one row after TCRdb ran MiXCR on the RACE reads. This sample has under 65,000 distinct CDR3 sequences, with less than 9.5% found just once. The specimen was whole blood, collected in connection with sensitization to the hapten diphenylcyclopropenone (DPC). Every receptor here comes from a woman aged 45-59 years with alopecia areata. Some clones in this sample may be carry-over from other donors' samples. CDR3s include the opening cysteine and the closing phenylalanine or tryptophan. Each record gives: D gene, J gene, V gene, clone size, CDR3 DNA, CDR3 protein. A D gene is named only where the DNA matches it firmly. For some rows the clone size is stated as once, few or many, or as a class when expanded; others skip it.

TRBD1,TRBJ1-1,TRBV28,.,TGTGCCAGCAGCTATCTCGGGACAGGGAGCACTGAAGCTTTCTTT,CASSYLGTGSTEAFF
.,TRBJ1-1,TRBV7-9,medium-sized,TGTGCCAGCAGCTTATCCGGGGGCACTGAAGCTTTCTTT,CASSLSGGTEAFF
TRBD2,TRBJ2-7,TRBV29-1,many,TGCAGCGTTGAAGATTTGGGGGGGAGAGCCTACGAGCAGTACTTC,CSVEDLGGRAYEQYF
.,TRBJ2-7,TRBV28,few,TGTGCCAGCAGTTTATCCCCCCTGCGGGCCGTAGAGCAGTACTTC,CASSLSPLRAVEQYF
.,TRBJ2-3,TRBV20-1,many,TGCAGTGCTACGTTGGTAGATACGCAGTATTTT,CSATLVDTQYF
TRBD1,TRBJ1-5,TRBV28,many,TGTGCCAGCAGCCAAGGGGACAGCCCCAATCAGCCCCAGCATTTT,CASSQGDSPNQPQHF
TRBD2,TRBJ2-7,TRBV20-1,many,TGCAGTGCTAGAGTTCCTAGCGGGGGCACCTACGAGCAGTACTTC,CSARVPSGGTYEQYF
.,TRBJ1-1,TRBV29-1,.,TGCAGCGTACAGACAGAAATCAGTAAGAACACTGAAGCTTTCTTT,CSVQTEISKNTEAFF
.,TRBJ1-2,TRBV12-3/TRBV12-4,.,TGTGCCAGCAGTGTACACAGGGCCTATGGCTACACCTTC,CASSVHRAYGYTF
.,TRBJ1-1,TRBV5-1,many,TGCGCCAGCAGGGAGGACACTGAAGCTTTCTTT,CASREDTEAFF
.,TRBJ1-3,TRBV11-2,few,TGTGCCAGCCTGAACTCGGGTTGGGGAGGAAACACCATATATTTT,CASLNSGWGGNTIYF
TRBD1,TRBJ1-5,TRBV5-6,many,TGTGCCAGCAGCCAAAACGGGGGACAGCGCTATAGCAATCAGCCCCAGCATTTT,CASSQNGGQRYSNQPQHF
.,TRBJ1-2,TRBV20-1,medium-sized,TGCAGTGCTAGCCCTCAAGGAATCAACTCTATGGGAGGCTACACCTTC,CSASPQGINSMGGYTF
.,TRBJ2-3,TRBV5-6,many,TGTGCCAGCAGCTTGGCCCTGGATACGCAGTATTTT,CASSLALDTQYF
.,TRBJ2-7,TRBV6-5,many,TGTGCCAGCAGAGGCGGGATCTCCTACGAGCAGTACTTC,CASRGGISYEQYF
.,TRBJ2-1,TRBV9,.,TGTGCCAGCAGCGTAGCCGGGGTCGATGAGCAGTTCTTC,CASSVAGVDEQFF
.,TRBJ1-1,TRBV4-3,many,TGCGCCAGCAGCCAAGTCGTACGGGGTGGCACTGAAGCTTTCTTT,CASSQVVRGGTEAFF
TRBD1,TRBJ2-1,TRBV5-1,few,TGCGCCAGCAACCCCAAACAGGGACAGGGTTTGAATGAGCAGTTCTTC,CASNPKQGQGLNEQFF
.,TRBJ2-1,TRBV14,.,TGTGCCAGCAGCCGTTTAGAGACCTCCTACAATGAGCAGTTCTTC,CASSRLETSYNEQFF
.,TRBJ2-4,TRBV28,many,TGTGCCAGCAGTCCAGCAGGAGCCAAAAACATTCAGTACTTC,CASSPAGAKNIQYF
.,TRBJ1-2,TRBV5-6,.,TGTGCCAGCAGCTTTGCGGGGGGATACTATGGCTACACCTTC,CASSFAGGYYGYTF
.,TRBJ1-5,TRBV11-2,many,TGTGCCAGCAGCTTAGTTTCTAGCAATCAGCCCCAGCATTTT,CASSLVSSNQPQHF